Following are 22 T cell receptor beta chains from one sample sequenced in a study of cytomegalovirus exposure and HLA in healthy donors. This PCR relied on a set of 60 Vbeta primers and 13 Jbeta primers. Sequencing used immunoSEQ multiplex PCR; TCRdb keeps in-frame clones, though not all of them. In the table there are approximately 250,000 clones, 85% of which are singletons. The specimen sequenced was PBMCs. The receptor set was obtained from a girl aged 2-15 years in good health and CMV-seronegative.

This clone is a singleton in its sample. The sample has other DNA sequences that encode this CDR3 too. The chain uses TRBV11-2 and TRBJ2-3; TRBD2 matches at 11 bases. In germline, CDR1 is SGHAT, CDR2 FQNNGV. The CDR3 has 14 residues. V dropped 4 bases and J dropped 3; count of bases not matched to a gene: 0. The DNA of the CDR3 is TGTGCCAGCAGCTGGACTAGCGGGACAGATACGCAGTATTTT. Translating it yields CASSWTSGTDTQYF.

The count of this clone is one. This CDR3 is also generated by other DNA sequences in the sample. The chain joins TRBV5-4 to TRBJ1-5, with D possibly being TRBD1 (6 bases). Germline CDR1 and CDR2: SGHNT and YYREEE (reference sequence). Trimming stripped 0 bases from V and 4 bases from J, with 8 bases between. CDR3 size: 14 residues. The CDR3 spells CASSLEGGNQPQHF. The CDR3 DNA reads TGTGCCAGCAGCTTGGAGGGGGGGAATCAGCCCCAGCATTTT.

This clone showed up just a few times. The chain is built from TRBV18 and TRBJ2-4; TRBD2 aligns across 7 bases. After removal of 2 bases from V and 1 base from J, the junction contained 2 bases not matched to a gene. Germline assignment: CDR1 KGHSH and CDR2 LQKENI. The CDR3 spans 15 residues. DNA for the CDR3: TGTGCCAGCTCACCAGCGGGGGAGGCCAAAAACATTCAGTACTTC. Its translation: CASSPAGEAKNIQYF.

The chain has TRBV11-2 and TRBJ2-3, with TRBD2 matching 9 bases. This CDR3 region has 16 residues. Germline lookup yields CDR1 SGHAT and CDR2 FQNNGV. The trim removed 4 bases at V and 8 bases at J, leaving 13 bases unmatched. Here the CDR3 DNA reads TGTGCCAGCAGCTCCCCCGGGCGGGGGGGCCTAGGTACGCAGTATTTT. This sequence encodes CASSSPGRGGLGTQYF.

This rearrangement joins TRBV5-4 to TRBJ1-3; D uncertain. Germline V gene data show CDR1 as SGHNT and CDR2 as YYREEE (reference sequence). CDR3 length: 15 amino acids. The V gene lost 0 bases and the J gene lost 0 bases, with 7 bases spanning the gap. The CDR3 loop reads CASSLGRFSGNTIYF. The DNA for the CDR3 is TGTGCCAGCAGCTTGGGCCGGTTCTCTGGAAACACCATATATTTT.

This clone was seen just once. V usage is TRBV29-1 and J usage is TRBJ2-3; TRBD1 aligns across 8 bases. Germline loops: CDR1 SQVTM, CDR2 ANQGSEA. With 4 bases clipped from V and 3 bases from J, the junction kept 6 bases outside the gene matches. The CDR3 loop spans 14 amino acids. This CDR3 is CSVVSGQGTDTQYF. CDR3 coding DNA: TGCAGCGTTGTAAGCGGACAGGGTACAGATACGCAGTATTTT.

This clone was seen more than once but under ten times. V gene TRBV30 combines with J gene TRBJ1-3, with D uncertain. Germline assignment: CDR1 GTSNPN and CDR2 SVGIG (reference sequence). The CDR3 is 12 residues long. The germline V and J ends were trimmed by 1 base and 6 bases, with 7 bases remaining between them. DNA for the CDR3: TGTGCCTGGAGTGCGTCTTCAAACACCATATATTTT. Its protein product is CAWSASSNTIYF.

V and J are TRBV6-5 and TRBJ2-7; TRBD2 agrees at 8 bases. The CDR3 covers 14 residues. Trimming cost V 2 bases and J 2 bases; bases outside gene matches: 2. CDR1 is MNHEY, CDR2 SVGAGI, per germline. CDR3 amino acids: CASSYRGGPYEQYF. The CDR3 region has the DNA TGTGCCAGCAGTTACCGGGGGGGGCCCTACGAGCAGTACTTC.

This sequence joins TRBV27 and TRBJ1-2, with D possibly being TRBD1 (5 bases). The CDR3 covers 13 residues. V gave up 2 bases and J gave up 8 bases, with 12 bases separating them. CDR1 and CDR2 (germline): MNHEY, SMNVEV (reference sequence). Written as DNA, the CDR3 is TGTGCCAGCAGTTTACTCCAGGGTGACGGCTACACCTTC. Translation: CASSLLQGDGYTF.

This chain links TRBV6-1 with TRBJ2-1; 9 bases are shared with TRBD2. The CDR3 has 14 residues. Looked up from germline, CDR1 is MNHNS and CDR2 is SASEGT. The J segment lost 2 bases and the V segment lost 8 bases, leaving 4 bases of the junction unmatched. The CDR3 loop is CASETSGAYNEQFF. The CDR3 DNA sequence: TGTGCCAGCGAGACTAGCGGTGCCTACAATGAGCAGTTCTTC.

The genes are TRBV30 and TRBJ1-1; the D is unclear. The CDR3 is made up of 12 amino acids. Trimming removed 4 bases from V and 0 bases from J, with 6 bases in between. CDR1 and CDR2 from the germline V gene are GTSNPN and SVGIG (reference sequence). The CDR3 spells CAWTVMNTEAFF. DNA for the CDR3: TGTGCCTGGACGGTTATGAACACTGAAGCTTTCTTT. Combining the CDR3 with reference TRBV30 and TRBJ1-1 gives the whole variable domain SQTIHQWPATLVQPVGSPLSLECTVEGTSNPNLYWYRQAAGRGLQLLFYSVGIGQISSEVPQNLSASRPQDRQFILSSKKLLLSDSGFYLCAWTVMNTEAFFGQGTRLTVV.

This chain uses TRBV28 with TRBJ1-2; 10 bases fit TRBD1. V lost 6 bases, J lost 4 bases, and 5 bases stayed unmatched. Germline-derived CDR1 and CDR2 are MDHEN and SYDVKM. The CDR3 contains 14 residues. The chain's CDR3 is CASRMTGGLYGYTF. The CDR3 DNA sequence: TGTGCCAGCAGGATGACAGGGGGCCTCTATGGCTACACCTTC.

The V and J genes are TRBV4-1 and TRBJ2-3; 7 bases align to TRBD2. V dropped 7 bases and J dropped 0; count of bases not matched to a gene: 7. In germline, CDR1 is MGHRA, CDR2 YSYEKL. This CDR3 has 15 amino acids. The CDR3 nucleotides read TGCGCCAGCAAGTTTTTAGCGGGCAGCACAGATACGCAGTATTTT. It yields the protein CASKFLAGSTDTQYF.

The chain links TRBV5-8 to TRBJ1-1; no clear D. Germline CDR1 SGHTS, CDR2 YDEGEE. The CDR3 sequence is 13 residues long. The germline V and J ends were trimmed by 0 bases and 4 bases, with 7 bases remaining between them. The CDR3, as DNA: TGTGCCAGCAGCTTGGTGGCAGTCACTGAAGCTTTCTTT. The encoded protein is CASSLVAVTEAFF.

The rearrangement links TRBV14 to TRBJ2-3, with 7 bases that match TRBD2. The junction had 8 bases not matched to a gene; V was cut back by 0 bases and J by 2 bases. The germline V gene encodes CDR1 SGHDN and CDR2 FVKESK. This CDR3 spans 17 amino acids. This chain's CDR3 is CASSQDLAGDFTDTQYF. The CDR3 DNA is TGTGCCAGCAGCCAAGATCTGGCGGGGGACTTCACAGATACGCAGTATTTT.

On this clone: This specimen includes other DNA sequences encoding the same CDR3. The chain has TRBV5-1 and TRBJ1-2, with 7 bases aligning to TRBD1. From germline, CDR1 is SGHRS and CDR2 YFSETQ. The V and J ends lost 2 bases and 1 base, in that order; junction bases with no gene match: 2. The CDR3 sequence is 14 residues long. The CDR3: CASSLGQDNYGYTF. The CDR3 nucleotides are TGCGCCAGCAGCTTAGGACAGGATAACTATGGCTACACCTTC.

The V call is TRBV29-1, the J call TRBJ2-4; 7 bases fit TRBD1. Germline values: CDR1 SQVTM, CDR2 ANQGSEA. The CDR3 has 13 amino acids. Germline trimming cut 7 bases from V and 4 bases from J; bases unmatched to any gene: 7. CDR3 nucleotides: TGCAGCGCCTCGGCAGGGGGAAAAAACATTCAGTACTTC. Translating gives CSASAGGKNIQYF.

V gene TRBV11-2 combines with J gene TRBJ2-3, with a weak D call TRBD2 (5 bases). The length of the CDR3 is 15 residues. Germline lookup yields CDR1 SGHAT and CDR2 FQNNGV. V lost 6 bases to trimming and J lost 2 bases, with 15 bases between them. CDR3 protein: CASRGGSEDTDTQYF. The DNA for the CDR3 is TGTGCCAGCAGAGGAGGTAGCGAGGACACAGATACGCAGTATTTT.

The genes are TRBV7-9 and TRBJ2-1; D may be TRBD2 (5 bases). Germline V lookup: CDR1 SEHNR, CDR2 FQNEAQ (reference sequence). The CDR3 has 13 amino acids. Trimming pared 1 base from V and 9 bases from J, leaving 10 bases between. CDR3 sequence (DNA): TGTGCCAGCAGCTTAGTTCGGGGTAGTGAGCAGTTCTTC. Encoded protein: CASSLVRGSEQFF. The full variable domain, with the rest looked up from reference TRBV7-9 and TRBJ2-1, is DTGVSQNPRHKITKRGQNVTFRCDPISEHNRLYWYRQTLGQGPEFLTYFQNEAQLEKSRLLSDRFSAERPKGSFSTLEIQRTEQGDSAMYLCASSLVRGSEQFFGPGTRLTVL.

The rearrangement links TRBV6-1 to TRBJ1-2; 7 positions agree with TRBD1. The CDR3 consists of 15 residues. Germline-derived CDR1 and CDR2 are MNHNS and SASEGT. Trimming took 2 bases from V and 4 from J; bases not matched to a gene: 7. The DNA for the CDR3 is TGTGCCAGCAGTGAACACGACAGGGATGGCTATGGCTACACCTTC. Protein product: CASSEHDRDGYGYTF.

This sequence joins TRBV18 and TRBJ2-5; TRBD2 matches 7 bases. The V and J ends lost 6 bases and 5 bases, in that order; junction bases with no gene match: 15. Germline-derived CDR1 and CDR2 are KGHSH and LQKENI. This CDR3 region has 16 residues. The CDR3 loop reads CASSPNGAGVSETQYF. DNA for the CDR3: TGTGCCAGCTCTCCGAATGGGGCGGGAGTTTCGGAGACCCAGTACTTC. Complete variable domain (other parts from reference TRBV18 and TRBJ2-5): NAGVMQNPRHLVRRRGQEARLRCSPMKGHSHVYWYRQLPEEGLKFMVYLQKENIIDESGMPKERFSAEFPKEGPSILRIQQVVRGDSAAYFCASSPNGAGVSETQYFGPGTRLLVL.

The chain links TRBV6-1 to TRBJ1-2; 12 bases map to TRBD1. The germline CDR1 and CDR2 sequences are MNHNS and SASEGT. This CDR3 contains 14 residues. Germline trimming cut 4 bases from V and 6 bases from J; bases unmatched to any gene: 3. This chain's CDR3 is CASSAGTGGDGYTF. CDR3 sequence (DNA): TGTGCCAGCAGTGCCGGGACAGGGGGCGATGGCTACACCTTC.